The 2 T cell receptor beta chains below come from one sample, sequenced in a study of T cells after yellow fever vaccination. A single record per CDR3 protein comes from TCRdb applying MiXCR to the 5' RACE reads. The sample contains approximately 250,000 distinct CDR3 sequences, approximately 3.6% of which appear only once. Here the sequenced sample was PBMCs, taken 15 days after the yellow fever booster vaccination. The source is a man younger than 35 who received the YFV17D yellow fever vaccine.

The table lists this clonotype with many counts. V usage is TRBV12-3 or TRBV12-4 and J usage is TRBJ1-1; TRBD1 might be the D (6 bases). The CDR3 is 13 residues long. Trimming took 5 bases from V and 7 from J, leaving 14 bases between them. The CDR3 DNA is TGTGCCAGCAGTGTCTACAGGGTTGGTGAAGCTTTCTTT. Translated, it gives CASSVYRVGEAFF.

The sample holds a few counts of this clonotype. The chain is built from TRBV11-3 and TRBJ1-4; no definite D call. The CDR3 runs to 13 residues. V gave up 6 bases and J gave up 7 bases, with 12 bases separating them. Germline assignment: CDR1 SGHNT and CDR2 YENEEA. In nucleotides, the CDR3 is TGTGCCAGCAGTTCCCGTGTGGGTGAAAAACTGTTTTTT. Protein product: CASSSRVGEKLFF.